This T cell receptor beta chain was obtained from a study of CD8+ T cells in alopecia areata. Study-level points and caveats: Affected scalp, especially in alopecia totalis/universalis, had a higher clonality than normal scalp did.

Investigators isolated RNA and reverse transcribed it into cDNA to act as the sequencing template. The method was immunoSEQ multiplex PCR; TCRdb's version includes in-frame clones alone and lacks a portion of them. Of 200,000 or so clones in the sample, around 50% are singletons; the top ten hold about 5.3%. The CDR3 is 17 amino acids. V gave up 1 base and J gave up 3 bases, with 19 bases separating them. CDR1 MGHRA and CDR2 YSYEKL come from the germline V gene. This clone has only a few counts. Antigen unknown. Sequencing used CD8+ T cells sorted from blood. This sequence originates from a human donor in good health. The chain joins TRBV4-1 to TRBJ2-7; D tentatively reads TRBD1 or TRBD2 (5 bases each). The CDR3 is CASSQVGPPNPYYEQYF. CDR3 nucleotides: TGCGCCAGCAGCCAAGTGGGACCTCCCAACCCTTACTACGAGCAGTACTTC.